This T cell receptor (beta chain) was obtained from a study of shared clonotypes between healthy human individuals. Looking at the study overall: Donors had three CD4 naive, three CD4 memory, two CD8 naive and one CD8 memory plate apiece.

This table comes from immunoSEQ multiplex PCR, and its TCRdb copy is limited to in-frame clones, with some not included. The data show 600,000 to 750,000 clones, over 55% seen once. The CDR3 sequence is 15 residues long. V was pared by 4 bases and J by 5 bases, with 6 bases of the junction left unmatched. Germline V gene sequence: CDR1 SGHRS, CDR2 YFSETQ. A note on this clone: Its specificity is unknown.

Findings and caveats of the study: Non-shared clonotypes had lower generation probabilities than those shared by all four donors. Read depth was anticipated to influence clonotype sharing among donors.

The material sequenced was memory CD4+ T cells sorted from blood. Subset in this sample: CD45RA-negative fraction. The V call is TRBV5-1, the J call TRBJ2-5; TRBD2 agrees at 12 bases. This clonotype was obtained from a woman in her 30s in good health. The CDR3 DNA is TGCGCCAGCAGCGTGACTAGCGGGAGTGGGGAGACCCAGTACTTC. It yields the protein CASSVTSGSGETQYF.